These 9 T cell receptor beta chains were all obtained from the same sample, sequenced in a study of Graves' ophthalmopathy and Graves' hyperthyroidism. Researchers took RNA transcripts and amplified TCR beta CDR3 regions from them. RT-PCR in the first round used HTBI primers; a second-round multiplex PCR followed. TCRdb re-derived calls from the multiplex PCR reads in MiXCR, one entry per CDR3 protein. The table includes about 410,000 distinct CDR3 sequences, approximately 16% detected once. Source material: peripheral blood. Source of these receptors: a woman between 18 and 29 years old with Graves' ophthalmopathy.

This clonotype came up many times. The chain has TRBV12-3 or TRBV12-4 and TRBJ2-2; 7 bases are shared with TRBD1. With 5 bases clipped from V and 5 bases from J, the junction kept 5 bases outside the gene matches. The CDR3 has 14 residues. The CDR3 protein is CASSDWTGTGELFF. CDR3 bases: TGTGCCAGCAGTGACTGGACAGGTACCGGGGAGCTGTTTTTT.

This clonotype was found many times. The chain couples TRBV5-1 to TRBJ2-4; 8 nucleotides agree with TRBD1. This CDR3 region has 13 residues. Germline trimming cut 4 bases from V and 8 bases from J; bases unmatched to any gene: 5. Germline V gives CDR1 SGHRS, CDR2 YFSETQ. The chain's CDR3 is CASSGTGGDIQYF. For the CDR3, the DNA is TGCGCCAGCAGCGGGACAGGAGGCGACATTCAGTACTTC. The variable domain in full, with the rest retrieved from reference TRBV5-1 and TRBJ2-4, is KAGVTQTPRYLIKTRGQQVTLSCSPISGHRSVSWYQQTPGQGLQFLFEYFSETQRNKGNFPGRFSGRQFSNSRSEMNVSTLELGDSALYLCASSGTGGDIQYFGAGTRLSVL.

This clonotype was recorded many times. This sequence joins TRBV28 and TRBJ2-6; D is perhaps TRBD2 (5 bases). Germline-derived CDR1 and CDR2 are MDHEN and SYDVKM. There are 17 residues in the CDR3. Trimming shortened V by 6 bases and J by 2 bases, and 17 bases separated the two germline ends. The CDR3 loop reads CASRSLGLGAGANVLTF. CDR3 sequence (DNA): TGTGCCAGCAGAAGTTTGGGTCTCGGGGCTGGGGCCAACGTCCTGACTTTC.

This clonotype has at least ten counts. V and J are TRBV11-2 and TRBJ1-6; D might be TRBD1 (5 bases). The V gene lost 0 bases and the J gene lost 8 bases, with 14 bases spanning the gap. CDR1 is SGHAT, CDR2 FQNNGV, per germline. The CDR3 has 16 residues. The CDR3 DNA sequence: TGTGCCAGCAGCTTAGATCGGAGGGGCGCACATTCACCCCTCCACTTT. This codes for CASSLDRRGAHSPLHF. Complete variable domain (other parts from reference TRBV11-2 and TRBJ1-6): EAGVAQSPRYKIIEKRQSVAFWCNPISGHATLYWYQQILGQGPKLLIQFQNNGVVDDSQLPKDRFSAERLKGVDSTLKIQPAKLEDSAVYLCASSLDRRGAHSPLHFGNGTRLTVT.

This clonotype showed up many times. CDR3 DNA sequence: TGTGCCAGCAGCTTAGACCCGAAGACAGGGGATAGCAATCAGCCCCAGCATTTT. As protein: CASSLDPKTGDSNQPQHF. The chain links TRBV11-1 to TRBJ1-5; 8 bases line up with TRBD1. The CDR3 has 18 residues. Losses at the gene ends were 1 base for V and 0 bases for J; bases not matched to a gene: 8. From germline, CDR1 is SGHAT and CDR2 FQDESV (reference sequence).

This clonotype was detected ten times or more. The V call is TRBV6-2 or TRBV6-3, the J call TRBJ2-7; no reliable D call. This CDR3 is built from 16 residues. The V end was cut by 4 bases, the J end by 0 bases, with 16 bases between. Germline V gene data show CDR1 as MNHEY and CDR2 as SVGEGT. The CDR3 DNA reads TGTGCCAGCAGTTTCCTTACTTCGCATAGCTCCTACGAGCAGTACTTC. This encodes CASSFLTSHSSYEQYF.

This clonotype was recorded many times. The chain links TRBV29-1 to TRBJ2-7; the D gene is possibly TRBD2 (6 bases). This CDR3 comprises 11 residues. The V end lost 7 bases, the J end lost 5 bases, and 12 bases lay between the germline ends. Germline values: CDR1 SQVTM, CDR2 ANQGSEA. The CDR3 DNA reads TGCAGCGCTAGACTAGTGAACGAGCAGTACTTC. Protein: CSARLVNEQYF.

This clonotype appeared many times. The J gene is TRBJ1-1, the V gene TRBV2; maybe TRBD1 (6 bases). The CDR3 consists of 15 residues. Trimming removed 4 bases from V and 4 bases from J, with 16 bases in between. Germline CDR1 SNHLY, CDR2 FYNNEI. The chain's CDR3 is CASSVRAGDITEAFF. In DNA, the CDR3 is TGTGCCAGCAGTGTCAGGGCAGGGGATATCACTGAAGCTTTCTTT. The full variable domain, rest sourced from reference TRBV2 and TRBJ1-1, is EPEVTQTPSHQVTQMGQEVILRCVPISNHLYFYWYRQILGQKVEFLVSFYNNEISEKSEIFDDQFSVERPDGSNFTLKIRSTKLEDSAMYFCASSVRAGDITEAFFGQGTRLTVV.

The chain uses TRBV6-2 or TRBV6-3 and TRBJ2-7; 7 bases match TRBD2. Trimming removed 6 bases from V and 2 bases from J; junction bases left unmatched: 13. CDR3 length: 16 residues. The V gene's germline CDR1 is MNHEY and CDR2 SVGEGT. CDR3 in amino acids: CASSPSSSGATYEQYF. For the CDR3, the DNA is TGTGCCAGCAGCCCCTCGAGCAGCGGGGCTACCTACGAGCAGTACTTC.